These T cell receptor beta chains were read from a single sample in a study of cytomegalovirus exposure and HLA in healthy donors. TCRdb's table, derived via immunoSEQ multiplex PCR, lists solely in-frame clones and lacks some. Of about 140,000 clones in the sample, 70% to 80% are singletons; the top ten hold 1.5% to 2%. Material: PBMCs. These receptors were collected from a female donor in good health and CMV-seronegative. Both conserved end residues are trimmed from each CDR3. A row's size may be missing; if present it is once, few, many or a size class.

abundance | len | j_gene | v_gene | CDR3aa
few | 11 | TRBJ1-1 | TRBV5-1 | ASSPTGDTEAF
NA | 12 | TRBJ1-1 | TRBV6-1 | ASSDGGPRSEAF
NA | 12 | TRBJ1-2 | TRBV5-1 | ASSVGQPRDGYT
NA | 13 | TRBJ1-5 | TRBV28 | ASNPEDGGNQPQH
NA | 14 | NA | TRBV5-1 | ASSQTSGSPPYEQY
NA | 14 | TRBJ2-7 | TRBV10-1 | ASSEGTSGRAEEQY
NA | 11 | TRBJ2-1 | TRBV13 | ASSLRGGNEQF
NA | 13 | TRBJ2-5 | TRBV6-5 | ASSRTGGSQETQY
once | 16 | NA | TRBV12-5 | ASVTRDLKTSGSYEQY
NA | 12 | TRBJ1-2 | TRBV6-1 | ASSGRNPNYGYT
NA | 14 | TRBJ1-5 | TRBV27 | ASSSTGEYSNQPQH
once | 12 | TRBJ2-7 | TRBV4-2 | ASSLRDFTYEQY
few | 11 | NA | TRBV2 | ASSPSGIDEQY
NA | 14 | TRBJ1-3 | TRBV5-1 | ASSLGQGTSGNTIY
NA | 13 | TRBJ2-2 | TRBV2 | ASSELGGPTGELF
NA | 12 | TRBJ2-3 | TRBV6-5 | ASSRNIGGDTQY
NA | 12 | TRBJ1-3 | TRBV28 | ASCARSSGNTIY
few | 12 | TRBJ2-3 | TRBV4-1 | ASSRDRGTDTQY
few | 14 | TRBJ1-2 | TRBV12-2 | ASRSNPRTGHYGYT
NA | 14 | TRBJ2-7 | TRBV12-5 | ASGLGNRGRWYEQY
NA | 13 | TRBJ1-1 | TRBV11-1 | ASSLRLTANTEAF
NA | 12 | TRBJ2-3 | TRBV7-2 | ASSFGKRSDTQY
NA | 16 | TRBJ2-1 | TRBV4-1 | ASSQDWESGGVYNEQF
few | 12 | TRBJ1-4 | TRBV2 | ASSEGGREEKLF
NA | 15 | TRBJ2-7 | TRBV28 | ASRGRQSGRSSGEQY
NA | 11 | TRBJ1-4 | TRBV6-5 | ASRAGTDEKLF
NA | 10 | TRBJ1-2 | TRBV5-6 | ASREGVYGYT
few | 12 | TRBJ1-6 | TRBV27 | ASSFSGYNSPLH
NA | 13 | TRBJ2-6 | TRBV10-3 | AISETGGGANVLT
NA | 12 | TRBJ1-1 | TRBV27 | ASSLGRGGAEAF
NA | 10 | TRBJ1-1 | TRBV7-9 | SSSSRQVRAF
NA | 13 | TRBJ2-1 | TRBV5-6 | ASRASGGAMNEQF
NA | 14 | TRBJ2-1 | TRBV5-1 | ASSLAASGSRGEQF
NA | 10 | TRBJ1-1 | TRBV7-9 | SSSQPGAEAF
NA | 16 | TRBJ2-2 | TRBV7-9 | ASSGRTPGHSNTGELF
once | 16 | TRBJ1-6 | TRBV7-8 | ASSFPSRESSYNSPLH
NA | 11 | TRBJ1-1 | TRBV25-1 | ASSVPQGREAS
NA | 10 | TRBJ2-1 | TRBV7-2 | ASSLASNEQF
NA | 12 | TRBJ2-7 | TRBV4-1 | ASSHPGSTYEQY
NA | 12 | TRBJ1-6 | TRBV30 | AWVPEGPNSPLH